This TCR beta chain emerged from a study of tumor-infiltrating lymphocytes in oesophageal squamous cell carcinoma. TCRdb re-called the PCR reads through MiXCR, storing one row per CDR3 protein. The table lists approximately 18,000 distinct CDR3 sequences, 50% of them singletons. V was clipped by 4 bases and J by 0 bases, with 16 bases between them. Germline V gene data show CDR1 as MDHEN and CDR2 as SYDVKM. The CDR3 length is 16 residues. The source material was esophageal tumor tissue. This receptor was identified in a male donor with esophageal squamous cell carcinoma. This chain uses TRBV28 with TRBJ2-7; the D is unclear. CDR3 in DNA: TGTGCCAGCAGTTCCGCAACGATTCTAAGCTCCTACGAGCAGTACTTC. This translates into CASSSATILSSYEQYF.